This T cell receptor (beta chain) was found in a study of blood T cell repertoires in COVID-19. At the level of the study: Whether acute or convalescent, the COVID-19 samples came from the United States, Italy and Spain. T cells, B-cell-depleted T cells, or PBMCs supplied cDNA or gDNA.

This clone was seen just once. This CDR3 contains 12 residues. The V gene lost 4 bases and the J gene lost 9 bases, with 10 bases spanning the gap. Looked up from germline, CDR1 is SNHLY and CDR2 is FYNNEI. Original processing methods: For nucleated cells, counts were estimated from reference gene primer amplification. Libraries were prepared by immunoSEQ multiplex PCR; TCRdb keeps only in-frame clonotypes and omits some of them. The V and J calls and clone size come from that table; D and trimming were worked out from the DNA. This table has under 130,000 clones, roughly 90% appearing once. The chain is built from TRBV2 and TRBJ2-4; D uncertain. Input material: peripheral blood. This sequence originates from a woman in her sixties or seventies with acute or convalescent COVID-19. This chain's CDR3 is CASSGVRSIQYF. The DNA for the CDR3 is TGTGCCAGCAGTGGCGTGCGAAGCATTCAGTACTTC.